These 7 T cell receptor beta chains share one sample of origin, sequenced in a study of long-term antiretroviral therapy in people with HIV. Version v3.0 of the immunoSEQ assay ran at survey level. Assay used: immunoSEQ multiplex PCR; TCRdb lists only in-frame clones, some missing. The repertoire holds 35,000 or so clones, with 80% to 90% as singletons. Sample: unsorted PBMCs, taken 2.2 years after starting antiretroviral therapy. Receptor source: a man aged 18 to 30 with HIV.

The chain links TRBV28 to TRBJ2-7, with D uncertain. Trimming stripped 0 bases from V and 5 bases from J, with 5 bases between. Germline lookup yields CDR1 MDHEN and CDR2 SYDVKM. The CDR3 sequence is 12 residues long. In nucleotides, the CDR3 is TGTGCCAGCAGTTTATGGCGAAACGAGCAGTACTTC. The encoded protein is CASSLWRNEQYF.

The gene calls are TRBV27 and TRBJ2-2, with D uncertain. The germline V gene encodes CDR1 MNHEY and CDR2 SMNVEV (reference sequence). The CDR3 has 12 amino acids. Trimming left V 0 bases short and J 6 bases short, with 2 bases between. The CDR3, as DNA: TGTGCCAGCAGTTTATCGTCCGGGGAGCTGTTTTTT. Translated, it gives CASSLSSGELFF.

The chain recombines TRBV5-4 with TRBJ2-1; the D gene is possibly TRBD1 (5 bases). The CDR3 totals 15 residues. Trimming stripped 0 bases from V and 6 bases from J, with 13 bases between. CDR1 and CDR2 (germline): SGHNT, YYREEE (reference sequence). DNA for the CDR3: TGTGCCAGCAGCTTGGATCTACAGGCAGGCAATGAGCAGTTCTTC. Amino acids: CASSLDLQAGNEQFF.

This clone was seen once. The V call is TRBV18, the J call TRBJ1-1; D remains ambiguous. V was clipped by 0 bases and J by 4 bases, with 9 bases between them. The germline CDR1 and CDR2 sequences are KGHSH and LQKENI. This CDR3 has 14 amino acids. Here the CDR3 reads CASSPPPQGTEAFF. The DNA for the CDR3 is TGTGCCAGCTCACCACCACCCCAAGGCACTGAAGCTTTCTTT.

The J gene is TRBJ1-3, the V gene TRBV10-3; D unresolved. V lost 1 base and J 0 bases, leaving 10 bases between the germline ends. The germline V gene has CDR1 ENHRY and CDR2 SYGVKD. This CDR3 spans 16 amino acids. The CDR3 region has the DNA TGTGCCATCAGTGAGTACTTGGGGAGCTCTGGAAACACCATATATTTT. Translating it yields CAISEYLGSSGNTIYF.

This clone was detected only a few times. The chain links TRBV7-3 to TRBJ1-5; 7 bases fit TRBD1. CDR3 size: 13 residues. In germline, CDR1 is SGHTA, CDR2 FQGTGA. V lost 4 bases and J lost 12; bases outside the gene matches: 9. The CDR3 is CASSSSGRGHQHF. DNA of the CDR3: TGTGCCAGCAGCTCCTCGGGGAGGGGGCACCAGCATTTT.

The table lists this clone with a few counts. The CDR3 region is CASSLALQDGYTF. The DNA for the CDR3 is TGCGCCAGCAGCTTGGCTTTGCAGGATGGCTACACCTTC. The V and J genes are TRBV5-1 and TRBJ1-2; D is uncertain. Per the germline V gene, CDR1 is SGHRS and CDR2 is YFSETQ. The CDR3 contains 13 residues. Deletions cut 0 bases from V and 6 bases from J, with 9 bases between.